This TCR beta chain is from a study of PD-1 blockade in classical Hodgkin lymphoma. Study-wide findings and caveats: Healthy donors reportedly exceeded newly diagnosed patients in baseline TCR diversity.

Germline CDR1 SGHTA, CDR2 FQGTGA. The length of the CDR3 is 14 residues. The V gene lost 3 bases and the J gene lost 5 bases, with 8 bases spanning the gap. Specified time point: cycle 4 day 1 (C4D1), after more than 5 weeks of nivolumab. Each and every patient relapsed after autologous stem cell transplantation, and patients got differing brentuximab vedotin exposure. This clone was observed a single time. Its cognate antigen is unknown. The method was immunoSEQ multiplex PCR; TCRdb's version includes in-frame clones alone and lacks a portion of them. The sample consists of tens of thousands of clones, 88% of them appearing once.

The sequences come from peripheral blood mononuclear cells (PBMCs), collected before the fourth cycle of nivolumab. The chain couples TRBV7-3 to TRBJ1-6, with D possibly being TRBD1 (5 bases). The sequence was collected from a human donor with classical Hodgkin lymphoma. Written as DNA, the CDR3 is TGTGCCAGCAGCTTGGGACGTAATAATTCACCCCTCCACTTT. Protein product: CASSLGRNNSPLHF.